This TCR beta chain is from a study of metastatic and nonmetastatic thyroid tumors. Overall study: Comparison of repertoires was carried out across blood and tumor or nodule tissue from malignant and benign thyroid patients. Study-wide results and caveats: Malignant thyroid tumors reportedly had TCR beta diversity that was significantly higher than in benign nodules, in blood and tumor.

Per the original methods: For papillary thyroid cancer, a distant-metastasis classifier was constructed from CDR3 differences observed across clinicopathological groups. Through MiXCR, TCRdb re-clonotyped the PCR reads. TCRdb's processing, not the authors', yielded these V and J calls. Of roughly 29,000 clones in the sample, 20% to 25% were seen once. As for this clone: Its cognate antigen is unknown.

Every patient was untreated before thyroid surgery. Germline values: CDR1 DFQATT, CDR2 SNEGSKA (reference sequence). The length of the CDR3 is 15 residues. Germline trimming cut 5 bases from V and 1 base from J; bases unmatched to any gene: 5. The chain uses TRBV20-1 and TRBJ2-1, with 10 nucleotides matching TRBD1. Material for sequencing was blood. This TCR derives from a female donor with papillary thyroid cancer or a benign thyroid nodule (not recorded which). Some clones in this sample may be carry-over from other donors' samples. CDR3 in DNA: TGCAGTGCTCAGGACAGGGGGAGGTCCTACAATGAGCAGTTCTTC. Encoded protein: CSAQDRGRSYNEQFF.